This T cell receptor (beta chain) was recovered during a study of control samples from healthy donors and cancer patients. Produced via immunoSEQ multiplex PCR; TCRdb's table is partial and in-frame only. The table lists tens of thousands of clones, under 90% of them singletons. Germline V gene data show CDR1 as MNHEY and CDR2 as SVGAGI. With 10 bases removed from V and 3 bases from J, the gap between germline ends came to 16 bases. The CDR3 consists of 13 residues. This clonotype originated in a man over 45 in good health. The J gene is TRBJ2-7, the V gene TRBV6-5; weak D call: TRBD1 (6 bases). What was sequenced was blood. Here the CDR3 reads CATVTDRHYEQYF. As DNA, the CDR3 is TGTGCCACCGTGACGGACAGACACTACGAGCAGTACTTC.